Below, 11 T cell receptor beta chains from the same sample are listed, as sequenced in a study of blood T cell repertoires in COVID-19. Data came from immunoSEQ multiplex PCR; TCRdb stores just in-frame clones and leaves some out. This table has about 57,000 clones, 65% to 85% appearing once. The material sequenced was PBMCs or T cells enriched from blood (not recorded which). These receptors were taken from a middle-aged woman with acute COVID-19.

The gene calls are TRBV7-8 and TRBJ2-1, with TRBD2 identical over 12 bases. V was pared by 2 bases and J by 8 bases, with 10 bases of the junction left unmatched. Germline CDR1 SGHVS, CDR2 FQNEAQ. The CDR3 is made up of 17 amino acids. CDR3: CASSLLGTSGWFDEQFF. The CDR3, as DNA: TGTGCCAGCAGCTTATTGGGGACTAGCGGGTGGTTCGATGAGCAGTTCTTC.

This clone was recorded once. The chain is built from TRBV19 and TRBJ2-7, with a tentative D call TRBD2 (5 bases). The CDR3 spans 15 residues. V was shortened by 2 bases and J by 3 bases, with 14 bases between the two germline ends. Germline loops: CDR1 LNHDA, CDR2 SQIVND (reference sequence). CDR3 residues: CASSIKGSANYEQYF. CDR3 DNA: TGTGCCAGTAGTATAAAGGGTAGCGCGAACTACGAGCAGTACTTC.

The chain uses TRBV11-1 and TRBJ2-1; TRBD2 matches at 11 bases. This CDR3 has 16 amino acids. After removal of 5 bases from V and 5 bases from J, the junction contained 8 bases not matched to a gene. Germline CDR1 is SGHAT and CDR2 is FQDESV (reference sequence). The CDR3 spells CASSLLRLAGNNEQFF. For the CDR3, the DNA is TGTGCCAGCAGCCTCCTTCGACTAGCGGGGAACAATGAGCAGTTCTTC.

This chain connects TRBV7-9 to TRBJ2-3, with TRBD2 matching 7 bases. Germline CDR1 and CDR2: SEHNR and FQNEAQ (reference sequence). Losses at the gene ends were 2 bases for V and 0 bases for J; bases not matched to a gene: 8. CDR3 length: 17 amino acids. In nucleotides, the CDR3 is TGTGCCAGCAGCTTAAGGCCTAGCGGAACTAGCACAGATACGCAGTATTTT. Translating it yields CASSLRPSGTSTDTQYF.

As DNA, the CDR3 is TGTGCCAGCTCGACAGGGGGTAATGGCTACACCTTC. It yields the protein CASSTGGNGYTF. The V gene is TRBV18, the J gene TRBJ1-2; 9 nucleotides agree with TRBD1. Per germline, CDR1 KGHSH and CDR2 LQKENI. After removal of 6 bases from V and 6 bases from J, the junction contained 2 bases not matched to a gene. The CDR3 loop spans 12 amino acids.

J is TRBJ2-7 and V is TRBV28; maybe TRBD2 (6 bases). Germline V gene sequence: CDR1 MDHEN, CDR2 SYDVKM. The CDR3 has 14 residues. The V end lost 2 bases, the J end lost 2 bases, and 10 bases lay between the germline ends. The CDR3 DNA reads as TGTGCCAGCAGTTTAGGGGGACTTACCTACGAGCAGTACTTC. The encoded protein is CASSLGGLTYEQYF. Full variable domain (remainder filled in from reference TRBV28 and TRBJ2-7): DVKVTQSSRYLVKRTGEKVFLECVQDMDHENMFWYRQDPGLGLRLIYFSYDVKMKEKGDIPEGYSVSREKKERFSLILESASTNQTSMYLCASSLGGLTYEQYFGPGTRLTVT.

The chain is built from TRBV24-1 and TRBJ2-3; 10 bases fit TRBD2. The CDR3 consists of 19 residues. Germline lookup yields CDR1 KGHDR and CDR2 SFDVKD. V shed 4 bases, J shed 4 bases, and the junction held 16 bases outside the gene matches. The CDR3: CATSDPLSPGLASADTQYF. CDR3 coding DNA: TGTGCCACCAGTGACCCCCTATCCCCGGGACTAGCGAGCGCAGATACGCAGTATTTT.

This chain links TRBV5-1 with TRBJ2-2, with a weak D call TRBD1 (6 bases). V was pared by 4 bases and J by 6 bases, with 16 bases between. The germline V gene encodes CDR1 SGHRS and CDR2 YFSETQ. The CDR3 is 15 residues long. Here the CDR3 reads CASSAPGHGAGELFF. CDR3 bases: TGCGCCAGCAGCGCGCCGGGACACGGCGCCGGGGAGCTGTTTTTT.

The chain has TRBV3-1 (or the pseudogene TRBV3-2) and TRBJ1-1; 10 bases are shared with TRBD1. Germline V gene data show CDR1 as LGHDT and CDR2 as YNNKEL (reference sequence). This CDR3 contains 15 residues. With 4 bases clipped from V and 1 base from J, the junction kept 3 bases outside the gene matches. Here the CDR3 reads CASSRGQGGNTEAFF. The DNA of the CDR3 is TGTGCCAGCAGCCGCGGACAGGGGGGGAACACTGAAGCTTTCTTT.

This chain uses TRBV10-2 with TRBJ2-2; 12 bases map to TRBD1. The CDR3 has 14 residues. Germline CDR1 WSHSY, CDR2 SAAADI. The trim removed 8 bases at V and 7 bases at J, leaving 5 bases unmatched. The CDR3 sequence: CASLGQGAIGELFF. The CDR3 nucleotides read TGCGCCAGCTTGGGACAGGGGGCAATCGGGGAGCTGTTTTTT.

CDR3 amino acids: CASRYSGSGANVLTF. CDR3 DNA sequence: TGTGCCAGCAGATATAGTGGCTCTGGGGCCAACGTCCTGACTTTC. The rearrangement joins TRBV2 to TRBJ2-6; D is ambiguous. The CDR3 spans 15 residues. Germline CDR1 is SNHLY and CDR2 is FYNNEI. V was pared by 6 bases and J by 0 bases, with 9 bases between. Drawing the rest from reference TRBV2 and TRBJ2-6, the complete variable domain is EPEVTQTPSHQVTQMGQEVILRCVPISNHLYFYWYRQILGQKVEFLVSFYNNEISEKSEIFDDQFSVERPDGSNFTLKIRSTKLEDSAMYFCASRYSGSGANVLTFGAGSRLTVL.